Here is one TCR beta chain with its context. Sequenced by immunoSEQ multiplex PCR; TCRdb stores in-frame clones only, minus some. This table holds roughly 250,000 clones, roughly 77% found once. This sample is drawn from a study of blood T cell repertoires in COVID-19. Overall study: Samples taken during acute and convalescent COVID-19 were collected in the United States, Italy and Spain. From T cells, B-cell-depleted T cells, or PBMCs came the material, which was cDNA or gDNA.

Germline CDR1 reads LGHDT; CDR2 reads YNNKEL (reference sequence). The CDR3 contains 14 residues. V gave up 1 base and J gave up 4 bases, with 11 bases separating them. This receptor was obtained from a woman aged 80 or over with acute or convalescent COVID-19. The sequencing input was peripheral blood. The chain employs TRBV3-1 (or the pseudogene TRBV3-2) and TRBJ2-7, with D possibly TRBD1 on 5 matching bases. CDR3 nucleotide sequence: TGTGCCAGCAGCCAAGGAGGACATGGGTACGAGCAGTACTTC. Residues: CASSQGGHGYEQYF.